This is a list of T cell receptor beta chains from one sample in a study of T cell responses to AZD1222 COVID-19 vaccine. Some clones are missing from TCRdb's copy, which holds only in-frame ones; the method was immunoSEQ multiplex PCR. The sample contains fewer than 150,000 clones, about nine tenths of which appear only once. The sequencing used peripheral blood, collected on day 0 of AZD1222 vaccination. The receptors derive from an adult in good health. Each CDR3 is given with its conserved first and last residue. Fields, in order: clone size, D gene, J gene, V gene, CDR3 protein, CDR3 DNA. The D gene is left open where the match is weak. Rows give clone size only sometimes, using once, few, many, or a class for an expanded clone.

size: NA; D: NA; J: TRBJ2-3; V: TRBV5-8; CDR3: CASSLVSTDTQYF; DNA: TGTGCCAGCAGCTTGGTGAGCACAGATACGCAGTATTTT
size: few; D: NA; J: TRBJ1-5; V: TRBV18; CDR3: CASSASSNQPQHF; DNA: TGTGCCAGCTCCGCAAGTAGCAATCAGCCCCAGCATTTT
size: NA; D: NA; J: TRBJ2-1; V: TRBV7-3; CDR3: CASSQGGGNYNEQFF; DNA: TGTGCCAGCAGCCAAGGGGGAGGGAACTACAATGAGCAGTTCTTC
size: NA; D: NA; J: TRBJ2-5; V: TRBV7-8; CDR3: CASRPTRFVETQYF; DNA: TGTGCCAGCAGACCGACTAGGTTCGTAGAGACCCAGTACTTC
size: NA; D: NA; J: TRBJ1-1; V: TRBV19; CDR3: CATAKLSIFEAFF; DNA: TGTGCCACCGCTAAATTATCCATTTTTGAAGCTTTCTTT
size: NA; D: NA; J: TRBJ1-2; V: TRBV28; CDR3: CASSLSETVGYTF; DNA: TGTGCCAGCAGTTTGTCCGAGACGGTAGGCTACACCTTC
size: NA; D: NA; J: TRBJ2-7; V: TRBV6-4; CDR3: CASNQDRPSYEQYF; DNA: TGTGCCAGCAACCAGGACAGACCAAGCTACGAGCAGTACTTC
size: NA; D: NA; J: TRBJ1-5; V: TRBV4-3; CDR3: CASSQDKGRQPQHF; DNA: TGCGCCAGCAGCCAAGATAAGGGGAGGCAGCCCCAGCATTTT
size: few; D: NA; J: TRBJ1-5; V: TRBV19; CDR3: CASTLGGGSNQPQHF; DNA: TGTGCCAGTACCCTCGGAGGGGGAAGCAATCAGCCCCAGCATTTT
size: NA; D: NA; J: TRBJ1-1; V: TRBV11-2; CDR3: CASSLRENTEAFF; DNA: TGTGCCAGCAGCCTCAGGGAGAACACTGAAGCTTTCTTT
size: NA; D: TRBD1; J: TRBJ2-7; V: TRBV10-3; CDR3: CAISEQGAGNEQYF; DNA: TGTGCCATCAGTGAACAGGGGGCGGGAAACGAGCAGTACTTC
size: NA; D: TRBD1; J: TRBJ1-6; V: TRBV5-1; CDR3: CASSGGQGLTPLHF; DNA: TGCGCCAGCAGCGGGGGACAGGGGTTAACACCCCTCCACTTT
size: NA; D: NA; J: TRBJ2-2; V: TRBV6-1; CDR3: CASTVWAGELFF; DNA: TGTGCCAGCACCGTGTGGGCCGGGGAGCTGTTTTTT
size: NA; D: NA; J: TRBJ1-6; V: TRBV7-5; CDR3: CVRRRTGSPLHF; DNA: TGTGTCAGAAGACGGACGGGTTCACCCCTCCACTTT
size: NA; D: TRBD2; J: TRBJ2-7; V: TRBV7-9; CDR3: CASSFVTGGRYEQYF; DNA: TGTGCCAGCAGCTTCGTGACGGGGGGGCGTTACGAGCAGTACTTC
size: NA; D: NA; J: TRBJ1-1; V: TRBV25-1; CDR3: CASSARPGGRTEAFF; DNA: TGTGCCAGCAGTGCTCGGCCGGGGGGAAGGACTGAAGCTTTCTTT
size: NA; D: NA; J: TRBJ2-5; V: TRBV20-1; CDR3: CSASDPSKETQYF; DNA: TGCAGTGCTAGTGATCCCTCGAAAGAGACCCAGTACTTC
size: NA; D: NA; J: TRBJ2-2; V: TRBV10-3; CDR3: CAISYGTSTMNTGELFF; DNA: TGTGCCATCAGCTACGGGACCTCGACGATGAACACCGGGGAGCTGTTTTTT
size: NA; D: NA; J: TRBJ1-3; V: TRBV6-6; CDR3: CASSYSGGGNTIYF; DNA: TGTGCCAGCAGTTACTCAGGGGGAGGAAACACCATATATTTT
size: NA; D: NA; J: TRBJ1-1; V: TRBV7-3; CDR3: CASSLIPGDTEAFF; DNA: TGTGCCAGCAGCTTAATTCCAGGGGACACTGAAGCTTTCTTT
size: NA; D: NA; J: TRBJ2-1; V: TRBV2; CDR3: CASSARGAYNEQFF; DNA: TGTGCCAGCAGTGCTAGGGGGGCGTACAATGAGCAGTTCTTC
size: NA; D: NA; J: TRBJ2-1; V: TRBV30; CDR3: CAWSNWDNEQFF; DNA: TGTGCCTGGAGCAACTGGGACAATGAGCAGTTCTTC
size: NA; D: NA; J: TRBJ1-1; V: TRBV5-4; CDR3: CASSLAGGPNTEAFF; DNA: TGTGCCAGCAGCTTGGCCGGGGGGCCGAACACTGAAGCTTTCTTT
size: NA; D: NA; J: TRBJ1-6; V: TRBV30; CDR3: CAWSLKYRSYNSPLHF; DNA: TGTGCCTGGAGTCTGAAATATCGCTCCTATAATTCACCCCTCCACTTT
size: NA; D: TRBD1; J: TRBJ1-1; V: TRBV2; CDR3: CASKEGSRGNTEALF; DNA: TGTGCCAGCAAGGAAGGATCCAGGGGGAACACTGAAGCCCTCTTT
size: few; D: NA; J: TRBJ2-2; V: TRBV19; CDR3: CASRPLIRGTGELFF; DNA: TGTGCCAGTAGACCCTTAATTAGGGGCACCGGGGAGCTGTTTTTT
size: NA; D: TRBD2; J: TRBJ2-7; V: TRBV9; CDR3: CASTRGGSSYEQYF; DNA: TGTGCCAGCACCCGCGGGGGGAGCTCCTACGAGCAGTACTTC
size: NA; D: NA; J: TRBJ2-7; V: TRBV6-5; CDR3: CASSYLDRYYEQYF; DNA: TGTGCCAGCAGTTACCTCGACAGGTACTACGAGCAGTACTTC
size: NA; D: TRBD2; J: TRBJ2-7; V: TRBV7-2; CDR3: CASSTKRGSYEQYF; DNA: TGTGCCAGCAGCACCAAGCGGGGCAGCTACGAGCAGTACTTC
size: NA; D: TRBD1; J: TRBJ1-2; V: TRBV10-3; CDR3: CAITLGQAGGYTF; DNA: TGTGCCATCACCTTAGGACAGGCTGGCGGCTACACCTTC
size: NA; D: TRBD1; J: TRBJ1-1; V: TRBV2; CDR3: CASTRDRGTEAFF; DNA: TGTGCCAGCACCCGGGACAGGGGGACTGAAGCTTTCTTT
size: NA; D: NA; J: TRBJ1-1; V: TRBV5-6; CDR3: CASSPLGRTDTEAFF; DNA: TGTGCCAGCAGCCCCCTGGGGAGGACCGACACTGAAGCTTTCTTT
size: NA; D: NA; J: TRBJ2-1; V: TRBV5-8; CDR3: CASSLIGNNEQFF; DNA: TGTGCCAGCAGCTTGATAGGGAACAATGAGCAGTTCTTC
size: NA; D: TRBD1; J: TRBJ2-2; V: TRBV7-3; CDR3: CASSPTGQRATGELFF; DNA: TGTGCCAGCAGCCCCACGGGACAGCGAGCAACCGGGGAGCTGTTTTTT
size: NA; D: NA; J: TRBJ2-1; V: TRBV27; CDR3: CASSPGLLLVEQFF; DNA: TGTGCCAGCAGCCCTGGACTCCTACTTGTTGAGCAGTTCTTC
size: NA; D: TRBD2; J: TRBJ2-1; V: TRBV18; CDR3: CASSPPSRGRGAYNEQFF; DNA: TGTGCCAGCTCACCACCGAGTCGGGGCCGGGGGGCCTACAATGAGCAGTTCTTC
size: NA; D: NA; J: TRBJ1-1; V: TRBV4-1; CDR3: CASSQDARANTEAFF; DNA: TGCGCCAGCAGCCAAGATGCTAGAGCGAACACTGAAGCTTTCTTT
size: NA; D: NA; J: TRBJ2-7; V: TRBV11-3; CDR3: CASSYTGTGYEQYF; DNA: TGTGCCAGCAGCTACACCGGGACGGGGTACGAGCAGTACTTC
size: once; D: NA; J: TRBJ2-7; V: TRBV4-3; CDR3: CASSQAPEDYEQYF; DNA: TGCGCCAGCAGCCAGGCCCCGGAAGACTACGAGCAGTACTTC
size: NA; D: NA; J: TRBJ1-1; V: TRBV7-2; CDR3: CASSLTAGGLNTEAFF; DNA: TGTGCCAGCAGCCTAACGGCGGGCGGGTTGAACACTGAAGCTTTCTTT
size: NA; D: NA; J: TRBJ2-1; V: TRBV7-9; CDR3: CASSLRVIKLGYAEQFF; DNA: TGTGCCAGCAGCTTAAGGGTTATTAAACTAGGATACGCTGAGCAGTTCTTC
size: NA; D: NA; J: TRBJ2-1; V: TRBV11-2; CDR3: CASSLVTSGGRNEQFF; DNA: TGTGCCAGCAGCTTAGTAACCTCAGGGGGGAGGAATGAGCAGTTCTTC
size: NA; D: NA; J: TRBJ2-7; V: TRBV2; CDR3: CASRGGWGAYEQYF; DNA: TGTGCCAGCAGGGGGGGTTGGGGAGCCTACGAGCAGTACTTC
size: many; D: NA; J: TRBJ2-2; V: TRBV18; CDR3: CASSLAFGPTANTGELFF; DNA: TGTGCCAGCTCACTTGCCTTTGGGCCCACAGCGAACACCGGGGAGCTGTTTTTT
size: NA; D: NA; J: TRBJ1-2; V: TRBV5-1; CDR3: CASSDSNYGYTF; DNA: TGCGCCAGCTCGGATTCCAACTATGGCTACACCTTC
size: NA; D: NA; J: TRBJ1-1; V: TRBV11-3; CDR3: CASSLEGGTEAFF; DNA: TGTGCCAGCAGCTTAGAGGGGGGCACTGAAGCTTTCTTT
size: NA; D: TRBD1; J: TRBJ2-2; V: TRBV6-5; CDR3: CASSTQGALTGELFF; DNA: TGTGCCAGCAGTACACAGGGGGCGCTGACCGGGGAGCTGTTTTTT